This TCR beta chain comes out of a study of CD8 T cells in Susac syndrome. The CDR3 has 14 amino acids. Germline CDR1 is LGHDT and CDR2 is YNNKEL (reference sequence). The V and J ends lost 0 bases and 0 bases respectively, with 4 bases between them. Random hexamers were used to reverse transcribe 0.5 to 1 ug of RNA. One entry per CDR3 protein, called by TCRdb with MiXCR from the immunoSEQ multiplex PCR reads. The data show approximately 110,000 distinct CDR3 sequences, with approximately 95% seen just once and approximately 0.3% held by the top ten. This clonotype was recorded once. This receptor was taken from a human donor with multiple sclerosis. The sample consisted of CD8+ T cells from PBMCs. This chain connects TRBV3-1 to TRBJ2-3; D unclear. The CDR3 protein is CASSQDTSTDTQYF. CDR3 sequence (DNA): TGTGCCAGCAGCCAAGATACTAGCACAGATACGCAGTATTTT.